Listed below are T cell receptor beta chains from one sample, sequenced in a study of identical twins. TCRdb reprocessed the 5' RACE reads with MiXCR, giving one entry per CDR3 protein. The top ten hold 1.5% to 2% of the sample, which has hundreds of thousands of distinct CDR3 sequences, over 5% seen once. What was sequenced was naive T cells sorted from blood. Receptors originate from a man between 18 and 29 years old in good health. Both conserved end residues are part of each CDR3. The D gene is left open where the match is weak. Some rows have no size entry. The others give once, few or many, or a class for an expanded clone.

D	V	size	J	length	DNA	CDR3
.	TRBV20-1	many	TRBJ2-3	13	TGCAGTGCGGAAGTAGGGGCAGCAGATACGCAGTATTTT	CSAEVGAADTQYF
TRBD2	TRBV3-1	few	TRBJ2-1	16	TGTGCCAGCAGCCGCCCACTAGCGGATCCTTACAATGAGCAGTTCTTC	CASSRPLADPYNEQFF
.	TRBV5-1	few	TRBJ2-7	13	TGCGCCAGCAGCTTGGACTTCCCAGGGGAGCAGTACTTC	CASSLDFPGEQYF
.	TRBV20-1	.	TRBJ2-1	16	TGCAGTGCTAGAGATGGGGCGGGAGACAGGTTCGCCCAGCAGTTCTTC	CSARDGAGDRFAQQFF
.	TRBV29-1	many	TRBJ2-3	14	TGCAGCGCCTTGGCCCGTCCAAGCACAGATACGCAGTATTTT	CSALARPSTDTQYF
.	TRBV3-1	.	TRBJ2-7	12	TGTGCCAGCAGGGCTGGGGGAAGCGAGCAGTACTTC	CASRAGGSEQYF
TRBD2	TRBV5-1	many	TRBJ2-1	15	TGTGCCAGCAGTTTAGCGGGATTCTCCTACAATGAGCAGTTCTTC	CASSLAGFSYNEQFF
TRBD2	TRBV20-1	.	TRBJ2-3	16	TGCAGTGCTGGTTGGACTAGCGGGAGTGGGGCAGATACGCAGTATTTT	CSAGWTSGSGADTQYF
.	TRBV20-1	few	TRBJ1-4	11	TGCAGTGCTGTTTATAATGAAAAACTGTTTTTT	CSAVYNEKLFF
.	TRBV10-3	many	TRBJ2-7	11	TGTGCCGGGGGGAGCTCCTACGAGCAGTACTTC	CAGGSSYEQYF
.	TRBV7-9	.	TRBJ2-5	13	TGTGCCAGCCTCAGCGGAGGGCAAGAGACCCAGTACTTC	CASLSGGQETQYF
TRBD1	TRBV20-1	many	TRBJ1-4	14	TGCAGTGCTAGGGAGACAGGGTTTAATGAAAAACTGTTTTTT	CSARETGFNEKLFF
TRBD2	TRBV6-2/TRBV6-3	.	TRBJ2-1	18	TGTGCCAGCAGTAGCTCAAATGGACTAGCGGGACCCTACAATGAGCAGTTCTTC	CASSSSNGLAGPYNEQFF
.	TRBV29-1	few	TRBJ1-1	11	TGCAGCGTTGAAACGAGGACTGAAGCTTTCTTT	CSVETRTEAFF
.	TRBV12-3/TRBV12-4	many	TRBJ2-1	12	TGTGCCAGCAGTTTAGGGGCTTCTGAGCAGTTCTTC	CASSLGASEQFF
.	TRBV11-1	many	TRBJ2-1	18	TGTGCCAGCAGCCCCCAGGGCCCGAGAGGAAGCTCCTACAATGAGCAGTTCTTC	CASSPQGPRGSSYNEQFF
.	TRBV7-8	.	TRBJ1-5	15	TGTGCCAGCAGCTTAGCGCGACAGCGAAATCAGCCCCAGCATTTT	CASSLARQRNQPQHF
.	TRBV10-2	many	TRBJ2-1	12	TGCGCCAGCATGGGGGGCTACAATGAGCAGTTCTTC	CASMGGYNEQFF
.	TRBV6-5	many	TRBJ1-1	11	TGTGCCAGTCGGAAGGAGGACTCGGCTTTCTTT	CASRKEDSAFF
TRBD1	TRBV10-3	many	TRBJ1-2	19	TGTGCCATCAGTGATCAATTCCGGGGACAGGGACGAGGAAGCTATGGCTACACCTTC	CAISDQFRGQGRGSYGYTF
.	TRBV20-1	few	TRBJ2-1	11	TGCAGTGCTCACGTCCTCAATGAGCAGTTCTTC	CSAHVLNEQFF
TRBD1	TRBV12-3/TRBV12-4	many	TRBJ1-1	14	TGTGCCAGCAGTCCGACAGGGGGCAACACTGAAGCTTTCTTT	CASSPTGGNTEAFF
.	TRBV12-3/TRBV12-4	many	TRBJ2-3	16	TGTGCCAGCAGCCGACGAGTGGTTAGCGGAGCAGATACGCAGTATTTT	CASSRRVVSGADTQYF
.	TRBV4-1	many	TRBJ2-5	15	TGCGCCAGCAGCCAGGCGGTAGACTCAAAAGAGACCCAGTACTTC	CASSQAVDSKETQYF
TRBD2	TRBV20-1	.	TRBJ2-2	15	TGCAGTGCTAGTTGGGCGGGAGGCGGTCCCGGGGAGCTGTTTTTT	CSASWAGGGPGELFF
.	TRBV7-9	few	TRBJ1-4	13	TGTGCCGTTAACTCCCGCGTAGAGGAAAAACTGTTTTTT	CAVNSRVEEKLFF
.	TRBV7-9	few	TRBJ2-5	15	TGTGCCAGCAGCCGATTTAGGGCAGGACAAGAGACCCAGTACTTC	CASSRFRAGQETQYF
.	TRBV12-3/TRBV12-4	few	TRBJ2-5	14	TGTGCCAGCAGTTCAATGAGGGGGGGGGAGACCCAGTACTTC	CASSSMRGGETQYF
.	TRBV2	many	TRBJ2-5	14	TGTGCCAGCAGTGAAGGGGTCCCAGGAGAGACCCAGTACTTC	CASSEGVPGETQYF
TRBD1	TRBV24-1	.	TRBJ1-1	13	TGTGCCACCAGTGATTACAGGGGGACTGAAGCTTTCTTT	CATSDYRGTEAFF
.	TRBV5-1	few	TRBJ2-7	14	TGCGCCAGCAGCTTGGCCTCAGGGCTGAGGGAGCAGTACTTC	CASSLASGLREQYF
TRBD1	TRBV10-3	many	TRBJ1-1	12	TGTGCCATCAGCACAGGGGGCACTGAAGCTTTCTTT	CAISTGGTEAFF
.	TRBV15	few	TRBJ2-7	13	TGTGCCACCAGAGCACAGGGTCCCTACGAGCAGTACTTC	CATRAQGPYEQYF
.	TRBV7-2	many	TRBJ2-2	13	TGTGCCAGCAGCCCCCGACCGACCGGGGAGCTGTTTTTT	CASSPRPTGELFF
.	TRBV5-1	many	TRBJ2-2	14	TGCGCCAGCAGCTCCGCAGGGGTATCGGGGGAGCTGTTTTTT	CASSSAGVSGELFF
.	TRBV11-2	many	TRBJ2-1	12	TGTGCCAGCAGCACACCCCCGGGAGAGCAGTTCTTC	CASSTPPGEQFF
.	TRBV6-6	.	TRBJ2-3	11	TGTGCCAGCAGTTACCAGAATACGCAGTATTTT	CASSYQNTQYF
.	TRBV5-1	many	TRBJ2-7	14	TGCGCCAGCAGTTCCACGACAGCCTCCTACGAGCAGTACTTC	CASSSTTASYEQYF
.	TRBV7-2	few	TRBJ1-4	15	TGTGCCAGCAGCCCTACTTCTCAGGGGAGGGAAAAACTGTTTTTT	CASSPTSQGREKLFF
TRBD2	TRBV12-3/TRBV12-4	many	TRBJ2-5	16	TGTGCCAGCAGACTCAGGACTAGCGGGAGCACAGAGACCCAGTACTTC	CASRLRTSGSTETQYF
.	TRBV12-3/TRBV12-4	many	TRBJ2-1	15	TGTGCCAGCAGTTTTGATAGCGACTCCTACAATGAGCAGTTCTTC	CASSFDSDSYNEQFF
.	TRBV2	.	TRBJ2-2	17	TGTGCCAGCAGTGAAGCCCCAAGGGCCAGGAGCACCGGGGAGCTGTTTTTT	CASSEAPRARSTGELFF
.	TRBV5-1	.	TRBJ2-7	14	TGCGCCAGCAGCTTAAAGACTTACTCCTACGAGCAGTACTTC	CASSLKTYSYEQYF
.	TRBV20-1	.	TRBJ1-6	12	TGCAGTGCTAGAGGCGGAGCTTCACCCCTCCACTTT	CSARGGASPLHF
TRBD2	TRBV27	few	TRBJ2-1	15	TGTGCCAGCGGGGTAGCGGGAGCGGGGTTCAATGAGCAGTTCTTC	CASGVAGAGFNEQFF
.	TRBV27	.	TRBJ1-2	17	TGTGCCAGCAGTCCGGGACGAAAGGCCCCATCTAACTATGGCTACACCTTC	CASSPGRKAPSNYGYTF
.	TRBV27	.	TRBJ2-3	14	TGTGCCAGCAGTCCCAAGACCGCCACAGATACGCAGTATTTT	CASSPKTATDTQYF
.	TRBV7-9	.	TRBJ2-4	15	TGTGCCAGCAGCCCCCGGGACAAGCCCGGAAACATTCAGTACTTC	CASSPRDKPGNIQYF
TRBD1	TRBV11-3	.	TRBJ2-1	15	TGTGCCAGCAGCTTGGGACAGGGGAGCGAGAATGAGCAGTTCTTC	CASSLGQGSENEQFF
TRBD2	TRBV5-1	few	TRBJ2-2	15	TGCGCCAGCAGCTTGGATAGCGGGTACACCGGGGAGCTGTTTTTT	CASSLDSGYTGELFF
.	TRBV4-3	many	TRBJ2-7	15	TGCGCCAGCAGCCAAGATCCTGCAGGGTTCTACGAGCAGTACTTC	CASSQDPAGFYEQYF